This TCR beta chain was captured by sequencing in a study of T cell repertoires in cytomegalovirus infection. About the study: Newly reported HLA-C-restricted and thoroughly characterized HLA-B-restricted CMV epitopes were employed. A matching HLA type, together with CMV infection, was signaled by public TCR beta signatures.

Whole-study findings and limits: HLA-C-restricted CMV clonotypes gave the most frequent clonotype in two of eight donors. CMV carriers with the relevant HLA were identified by cumulative public TCR beta family frequency.

Of note for this clonotype: Its matching antigen is unknown.

Via MiXCR, TCRdb re-called the reads, giving one row per CDR3 protein. The sample consists of approximately 1,000,000 distinct CDR3 sequences, approximately 33% of them appearing once. This specimen was cultured CD8+ T cells from PBMCs, taken from culture after CMV antigen stimulation. This sequence was found in a human donor in good health (CMV status not recorded). Some clones in this sample may be carry-over from other donors' samples.

CDR3 in DNA: TGTGCCACCTCTAGTTTGAGACAGGGGGAGGTTGGGGTCTACGAGCAGTACGTC. This translates into CATSSLRQGEVGVYEQYV. The chain couples TRBV10-3 to TRBJ2-7; 9 bases map to TRBD1. The V gene end was trimmed by 10 bases and the J gene end by 3 bases; junction bases not matched to a gene: 22. Germline V gene sequence: CDR1 ENHRY, CDR2 SYGVKD. The CDR3 spans 18 residues.